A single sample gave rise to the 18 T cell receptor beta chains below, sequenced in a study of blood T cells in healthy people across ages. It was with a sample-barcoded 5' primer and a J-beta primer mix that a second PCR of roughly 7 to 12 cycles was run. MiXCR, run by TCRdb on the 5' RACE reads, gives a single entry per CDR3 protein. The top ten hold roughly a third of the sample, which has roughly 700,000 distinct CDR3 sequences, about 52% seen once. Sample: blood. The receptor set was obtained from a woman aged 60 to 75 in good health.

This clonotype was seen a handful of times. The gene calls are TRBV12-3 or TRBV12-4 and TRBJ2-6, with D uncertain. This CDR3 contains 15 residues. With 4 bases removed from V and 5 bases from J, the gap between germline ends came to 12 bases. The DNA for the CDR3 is TGTGCCAGCAGTTCGAAGGCCCTCAGGGCCAACGTCCTGACTTTC. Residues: CASSSKALRANVLTF.

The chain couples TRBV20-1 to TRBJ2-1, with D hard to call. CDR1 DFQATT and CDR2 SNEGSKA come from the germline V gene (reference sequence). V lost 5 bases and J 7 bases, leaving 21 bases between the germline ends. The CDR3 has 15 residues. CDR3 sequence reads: CSARNIVTMWNEQFF. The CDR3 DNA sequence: TGCAGTGCTCGAAACATAGTTACAATGTGGAATGAGCAGTTCTTC.

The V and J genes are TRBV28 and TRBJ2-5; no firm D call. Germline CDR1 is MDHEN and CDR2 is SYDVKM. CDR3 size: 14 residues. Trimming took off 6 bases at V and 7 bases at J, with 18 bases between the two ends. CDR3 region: CASRPRPGAMTQYF. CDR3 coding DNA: TGTGCCAGCAGACCCCGACCCGGCGCTATGACCCAGTACTTC.

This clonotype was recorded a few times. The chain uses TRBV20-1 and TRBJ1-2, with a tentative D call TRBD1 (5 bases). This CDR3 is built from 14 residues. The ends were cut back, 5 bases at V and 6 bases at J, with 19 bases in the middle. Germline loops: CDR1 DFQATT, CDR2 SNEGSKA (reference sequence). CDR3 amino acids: CSAGSARRDDGYTF. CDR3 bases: TGCAGTGCTGGAAGCGCCAGGCGGGACGATGGCTACACCTTC.

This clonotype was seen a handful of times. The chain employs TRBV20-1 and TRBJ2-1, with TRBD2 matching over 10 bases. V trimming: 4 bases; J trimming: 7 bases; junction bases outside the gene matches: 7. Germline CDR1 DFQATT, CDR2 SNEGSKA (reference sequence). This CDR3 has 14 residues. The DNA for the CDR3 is TGCAGTGCTAACAGCGGGAGGGGGGGGAATGAGCAGTTCTTC. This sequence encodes CSANSGRGGNEQFF.

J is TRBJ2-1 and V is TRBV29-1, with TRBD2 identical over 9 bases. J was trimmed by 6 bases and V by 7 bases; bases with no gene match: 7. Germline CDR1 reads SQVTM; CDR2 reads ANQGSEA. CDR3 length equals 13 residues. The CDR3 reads CSGRNSGSNEQFF. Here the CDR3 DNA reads TGCAGCGGCCGGAATAGCGGGAGCAATGAGCAGTTCTTC.

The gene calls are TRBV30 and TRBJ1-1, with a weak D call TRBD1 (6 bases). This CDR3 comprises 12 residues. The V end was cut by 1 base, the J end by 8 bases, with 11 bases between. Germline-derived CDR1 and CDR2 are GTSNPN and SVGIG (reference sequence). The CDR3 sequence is CAWSALDREAFF. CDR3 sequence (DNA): TGTGCCTGGAGTGCTCTAGACAGGGAAGCTTTCTTT.

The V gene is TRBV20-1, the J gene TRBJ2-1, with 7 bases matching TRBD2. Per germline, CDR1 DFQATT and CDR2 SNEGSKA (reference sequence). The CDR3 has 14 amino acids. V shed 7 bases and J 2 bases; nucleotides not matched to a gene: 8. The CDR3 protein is CSVPPGLAYNEQFF. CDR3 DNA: TGCAGTGTGCCTCCAGGACTAGCCTACAATGAGCAGTTCTTC.

CDR3 region: CASSHRTANYGYTF. The CDR3, as DNA: TGTGCCAGCTCGCACAGAACAGCTAACTATGGCTACACCTTC. This sequence joins TRBV18 and TRBJ1-2; no clear D gene. Trimming pared 6 bases from V and 0 bases from J, leaving 11 bases between. Germline CDR1 KGHSH, CDR2 LQKENI. The CDR3 is made up of 14 amino acids.

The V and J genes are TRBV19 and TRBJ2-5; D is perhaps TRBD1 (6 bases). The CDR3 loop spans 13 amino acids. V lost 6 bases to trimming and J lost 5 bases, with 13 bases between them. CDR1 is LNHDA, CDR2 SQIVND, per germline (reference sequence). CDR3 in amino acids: CASSNRAAETQYF. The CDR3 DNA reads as TGTGCCAGTAGCAACAGGGCGGCGGAGACCCAGTACTTC.

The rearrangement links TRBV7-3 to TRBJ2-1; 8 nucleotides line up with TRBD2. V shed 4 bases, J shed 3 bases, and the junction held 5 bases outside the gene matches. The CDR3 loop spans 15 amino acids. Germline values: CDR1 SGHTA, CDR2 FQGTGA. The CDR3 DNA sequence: TGTGCCAGCAGCTACGCCCTAGCGGGCTACAATGAGCAGTTCTTC. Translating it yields CASSYALAGYNEQFF.

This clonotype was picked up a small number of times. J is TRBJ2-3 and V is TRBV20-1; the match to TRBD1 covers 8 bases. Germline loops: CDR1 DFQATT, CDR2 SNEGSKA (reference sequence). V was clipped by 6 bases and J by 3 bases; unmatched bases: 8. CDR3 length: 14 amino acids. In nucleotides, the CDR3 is TGCAGTGCGTGGACAGGGTTTGATACAGATACGCAGTATTTT. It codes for CSAWTGFDTDTQYF.

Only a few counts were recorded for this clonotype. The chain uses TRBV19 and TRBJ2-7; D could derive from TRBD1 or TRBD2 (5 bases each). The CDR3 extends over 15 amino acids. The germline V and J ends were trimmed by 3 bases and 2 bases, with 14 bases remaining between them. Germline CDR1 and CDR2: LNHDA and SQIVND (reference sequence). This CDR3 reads CASSILGDRAYEQYF. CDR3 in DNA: TGTGCCAGTAGTATCTTGGGGGACCGAGCCTACGAGCAGTACTTC.

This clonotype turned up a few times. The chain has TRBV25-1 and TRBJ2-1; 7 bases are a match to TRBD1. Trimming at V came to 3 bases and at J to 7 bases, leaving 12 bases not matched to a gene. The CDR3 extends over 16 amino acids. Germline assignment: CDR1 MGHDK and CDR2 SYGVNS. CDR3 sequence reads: CASSDAKEGAQNEQFF. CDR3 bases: TGTGCCAGCAGTGACGCCAAAGAGGGGGCGCAGAATGAGCAGTTCTTC.

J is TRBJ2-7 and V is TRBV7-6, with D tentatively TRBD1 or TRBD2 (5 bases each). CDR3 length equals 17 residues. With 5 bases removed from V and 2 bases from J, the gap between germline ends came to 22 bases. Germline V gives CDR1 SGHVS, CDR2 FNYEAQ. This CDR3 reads CASSTRPPGTIPYEQYF. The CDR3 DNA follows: TGTGCCAGCAGCACGAGGCCCCCGGGGACCATCCCCTACGAGCAGTACTTC.

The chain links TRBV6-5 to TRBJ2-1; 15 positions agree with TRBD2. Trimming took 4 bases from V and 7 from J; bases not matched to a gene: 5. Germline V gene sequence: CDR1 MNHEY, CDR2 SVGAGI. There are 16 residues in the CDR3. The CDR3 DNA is TGTGCCAGCAGTTCTCCGGGGACTAGCGGGAGGAATGAGCAGTTCTTC. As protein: CASSSPGTSGRNEQFF.

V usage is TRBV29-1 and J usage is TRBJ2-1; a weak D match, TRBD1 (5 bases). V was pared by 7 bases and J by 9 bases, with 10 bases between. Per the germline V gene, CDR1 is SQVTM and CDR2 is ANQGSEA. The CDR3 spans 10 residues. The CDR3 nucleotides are TGCAGCGCCCAGGGTACTGAGCAGTTCTTC. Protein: CSAQGTEQFF.

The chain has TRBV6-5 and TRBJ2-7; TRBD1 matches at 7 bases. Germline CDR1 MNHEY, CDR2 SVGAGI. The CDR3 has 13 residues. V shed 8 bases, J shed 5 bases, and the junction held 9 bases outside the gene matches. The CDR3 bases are TGTGCCAGCTGGGGGACAGCCCCTAACGAGCAGTACTTC. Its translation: CASWGTAPNEQYF.